What follows are 10 T cell receptor beta chains derived from one specimen sequenced in a study of T cell repertoires in cytomegalovirus infection. TCRdb re-called the reads through MiXCR, storing one row per CDR3 protein. The table shows approximately 1,000,000 distinct CDR3 sequences, with approximately 30% occurring only once. Their antigens remain unidentified. The specimen comprised cultured CD8+ T cells from PBMCs, sampled from culture after CMV antigen stimulation. The receptors shown here come from a human donor in good health (CMV status not recorded). Some clones in this sample may be carry-over from other donors' samples.

Points on this clonotype: At one end, the junction sequence differs from germline, possibly due to a read error. This chain uses TRBV19 with TRBJ2-7; TRBD2 might be the D (6 bases). CDR3 length equals 13 residues. Germline V lookup: CDR1 LNHDA, CDR2 SQIVND (reference sequence). The CDR3 coding sequence is TGTGCCACTAGTTTCGGGACTGGCTACGAGCAGTACTTC. This encodes CATSFGTGYEQYF.

In this sample, this clonotype turned up many times. A junction end diverges from the germline sequence, so it may reflect a read error. CDR3 sequence reads: CASSEGPLDSPNQPQHF. The CDR3 DNA follows: TGTGCCAGCAGCGAAGGTCCCTTAGACAGTCCCAATCAGCCCCAGCATTTT. This chain connects TRBV6-1 to TRBJ1-5; D perhaps matches TRBD1 (5 bases). Germline V gene lookup returns CDR1 MNHNS and CDR2 SASEGT. The length of the CDR3 is 17 residues.

The genes are TRBV10-3 and TRBJ1-2; D is ambiguous. The CDR3 is 12 residues long. The germline V gene encodes CDR1 ENHRY and CDR2 SYGVKD. The germline V and J ends were trimmed by 4 bases and 4 bases, with 7 bases remaining between them. The DNA of the CDR3 is TGTGCCATCAGTGTGGCAGCCTATGGCTACACCTTC. The encoded protein is CAISVAAYGYTF.

This clonotype turned up a few times. The chain joins TRBV20-1 to TRBJ2-7; D tentatively reads TRBD1 or TRBD2 (6 bases each). This CDR3 is 15 amino acids long. V dropped 2 bases and J dropped 0 bases, with 14 bases sitting between them. Looked up from germline, CDR1 is DFQATT and CDR2 is SNEGSKA (reference sequence). The CDR3 sequence is CSARFPRGVSYEQYF. CDR3 nucleotide sequence: TGCAGTGCTAGATTCCCTAGGGGGGTCTCCTACGAGCAGTACTTC.

The V call is TRBV6-1, the J call TRBJ2-2, with D unresolved. CDR1 is MNHNS and CDR2 is SASEGT in the germline V gene. This CDR3 region has 15 residues. The V and J ends lost 2 bases and 3 bases respectively, with 10 bases between them. DNA of the CDR3: TGTGCCAGCAGTGAAAAGGGAAGGGACACCGGGGAGCTGTTTTTT. Its protein is CASSEKGRDTGELFF.

This clonotype was observed a handful of times. This sequence joins TRBV7-9 and TRBJ2-1, with D perhaps matching TRBD1 (6 bases). Trimming shortened V by 1 base and J by 1 base, and 14 bases separated the two germline ends. Germline V lookup: CDR1 SEHNR, CDR2 FQNEAQ (reference sequence). CDR3 length equals 17 residues. In DNA, the CDR3 is TGTGCCAGCAGCTTAGGACCAGGGGACCTGTCCTACAATGAGCAGTTCTTC. This codes for CASSLGPGDLSYNEQFF. The whole variable domain, filled in from reference TRBV7-9 and TRBJ2-1, reads DTGVSQNPRHKITKRGQNVTFRCDPISEHNRLYWYRQTLGQGPEFLTYFQNEAQLEKSRLLSDRFSAERPKGSFSTLEIQRTEQGDSAMYLCASSLGPGDLSYNEQFFGPGTRLTVL.

Remarks on this clonotype: One end of the junction does not line up with germline, which may come from a read error. The chain links TRBV11-1 to TRBJ1-1; no firm D call. CDR1 and CDR2 from the germline V gene are SGHAT and FQDESV (reference sequence). The CDR3 extends over 14 amino acids. CDR3 sequence (DNA): TGTGTCAGCAGCTTAGTTGGTACGGACGGTGAAGCTTTCTTT. Its translation is CVSSLVGTDGEAFF.

V usage is TRBV6-1 and J usage is TRBJ1-2; no definite D call. Trimming cost V 0 bases and J 3 bases, with 11 bases left between them. Germline V lookup: CDR1 MNHNS, CDR2 SASEGT. The CDR3 is 15 amino acids. The DNA of the CDR3 is TGTGCCAGCAGTGAAGCTGGGAGCACTGACTATGGCTACACCTTC. Its protein is CASSEAGSTDYGYTF.

This clonotype was detected a few times. This sequence joins TRBV6-2 or TRBV6-3 and TRBJ2-6; D is perhaps TRBD1 (5 bases). The ends were cut back, 0 bases at V and 0 bases at J, with 9 bases in the middle. Per the germline V gene, CDR1 is MNHEY and CDR2 is SVGEGT. The CDR3 has 17 residues. In DNA, the CDR3 is TGTGCCAGCAGTTACTCCGACAGCCTCTCTGGGGCCAACGTCCTGACTTTC. Translated: CASSYSDSLSGANVLTF.

The chain recombines TRBV2 with TRBJ1-2; the D is unclear. Germline assignment: CDR1 SNHLY and CDR2 FYNNEI. V was cut by 7 bases and J by 3 bases, with 6 bases left in between. The CDR3 is made up of 11 amino acids. CDR3 DNA sequence: TGTGCCAGCATTAAGGACTATGGCTACACCTTC. It yields the protein CASIKDYGYTF.